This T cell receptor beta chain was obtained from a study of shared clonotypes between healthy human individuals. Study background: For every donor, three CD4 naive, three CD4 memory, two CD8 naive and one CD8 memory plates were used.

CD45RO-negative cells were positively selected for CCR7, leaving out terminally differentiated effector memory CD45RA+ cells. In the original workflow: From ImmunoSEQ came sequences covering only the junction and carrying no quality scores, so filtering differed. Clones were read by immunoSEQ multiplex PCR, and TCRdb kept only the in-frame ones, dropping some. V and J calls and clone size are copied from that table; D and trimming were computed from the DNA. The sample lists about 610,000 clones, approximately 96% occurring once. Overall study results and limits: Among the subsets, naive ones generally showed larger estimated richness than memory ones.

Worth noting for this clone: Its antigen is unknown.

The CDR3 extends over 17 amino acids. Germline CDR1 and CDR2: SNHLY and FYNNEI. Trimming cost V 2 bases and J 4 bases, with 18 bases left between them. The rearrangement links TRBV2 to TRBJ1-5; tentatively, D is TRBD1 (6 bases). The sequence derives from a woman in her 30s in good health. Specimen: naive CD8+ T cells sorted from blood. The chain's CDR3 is CASSEPSTGRINQPQHF. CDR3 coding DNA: TGTGCCAGCAGTGAACCTAGCACAGGGAGAATTAATCAGCCCCAGCATTTT.